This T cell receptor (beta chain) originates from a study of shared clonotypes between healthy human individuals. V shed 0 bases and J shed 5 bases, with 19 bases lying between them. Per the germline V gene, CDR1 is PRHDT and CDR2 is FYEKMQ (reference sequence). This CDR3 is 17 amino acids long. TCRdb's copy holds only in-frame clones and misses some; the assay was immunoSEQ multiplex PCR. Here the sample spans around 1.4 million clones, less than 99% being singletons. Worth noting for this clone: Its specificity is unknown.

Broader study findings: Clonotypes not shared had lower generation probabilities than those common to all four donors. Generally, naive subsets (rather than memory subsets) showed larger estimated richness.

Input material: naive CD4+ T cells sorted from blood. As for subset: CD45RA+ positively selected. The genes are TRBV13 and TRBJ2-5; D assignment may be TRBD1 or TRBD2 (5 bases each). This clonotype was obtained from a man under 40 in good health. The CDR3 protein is CASSLGGGSGRVETQYF. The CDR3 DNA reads TGTGCCAGCAGCTTAGGAGGTGGCTCAGGGAGAGTGGAGACCCAGTACTTC.